This TCR beta chain was profiled in a study of blood T cell repertoires in COVID-19 (dated by TCRdb to the early 2020s). Context from the whole study: Samples covering the acute and convalescent phases of COVID-19 were provided by collaborators in the United States, Italy and Spain. The material from the prospective study consisted of cDNA or gDNA derived from T cells, B-cell-depleted T cells, or PBMCs. Deeply sampled blood TCRbeta repertoires from subjects exposed to, actively infected with, or recovered from COVID-19 were included in the dataset. The repertoires were released in a freely available public database meant as a resource for research on the immune response to SARS-CoV-2. Samples came from the ongoing ImmuneRACE study (first 160 participants) plus 1,254 subjects from 6 global collaborators. A de-identified subject ID, COVID-19 status, age in years and sex were almost always included in the sample metadata. Where available, HLA class I and class II types were obtained from metadata supplied by the sample provider rather than from assay-based typing. Paper-wide results and their limitations: Clinical and demographic metadata were provided uncurated, with the amount varying by source and participant.

The germline V gene provides CDR1 MNHNS and CDR2 SASEGT. The CDR3 runs 14 amino acids, cysteine and phenylalanine included. Of all the DNA, just the CDR3 is kept, 42 bases in frame from base 1. The junction shows trimming of 2 bases on V and 4 bases on J, plus 11 bases between the germline ends. TCRbeta CDR3 regions were amplified from genomic DNA using the immunoSEQ Assay, a bias-controlled multiplex PCR. As for how the authors treated the data: The number of nucleated cells in each sample was estimated from the amplification of reference gene primers within the assay. To quantify the absolute abundance of each unique TCRbeta CDR3 rearrangement, sequence reads were collapsed and filtered. For each sample, productive Simpson clonality was calculated by taking the square root of Simpson's diversity index across productive rearrangements. TCRdb re-hosts the immuneACCESS table, in-frame sequences only. Its copies lack some clones; in the studies checked, an unresolved V gene accounts for under half of them, and the cause for the rest is not known. The DNA was the basis for D and trimming; V, J and clone size are from that table. Counted in this sample were 250,000 to 400,000 clones; about 91% of them appeared once. 1.5% to 2% of the sample is held by the ten biggest clonotypes.

With regard to this clone: The target of this receptor is not known. Per-base qualities were not stored, and no clone one base away is much larger.

One collaborating source in Seattle enrolled patients during active infection and followed them longitudinally through the course of disease. The collaborating institutions used their own protocols to collect whole blood in K2EDTA tubes. For TCRbeta analysis, collaborators shipped samples as frozen whole blood, isolated PBMCs, or DNA extracted from either of those sample types. Rearrangement joined TRBV6-1 to TRBJ1-1; a tentative D match to TRBD1 spans 6 bases. Material: peripheral blood. This clonotype was obtained from a woman between 25 and 40 years old with COVID-19, enrolled during active disease. The nucleotide sequence is TGTGCCAGCAGTGAACCGGGACACCTCACTGAAGCTTTCTTT. Its protein is CASSEPGHLTEAFF.